This record concerns one T cell receptor (beta chain) sequence. The antigen remains unidentified. This record comes from a study of radiation and T cells in renal cell carcinoma. The treatment here: 15 Gy SBRT to primary tumor, nephrectomy 4 weeks later. The patient's renal cell carcinoma had clear cell pathology. The CDR3 contains 12 residues. Trimming removed 8 bases from V and 4 bases from J, with 11 bases in between. Germline V gene data show CDR1 as SEHNR and CDR2 as FQNEAQ (reference sequence). Using immunoSEQ multiplex PCR, the repertoire was profiled, and TCRdb retains in-frame clones only, with some absent. The profile covers almost 9,500 clones, with roughly 65% appearing a single time and under 20% taken by the ten largest. General study results and limits: Intratumoral heterogeneity was not captured in these 0.75 to 1 g regions. Compared with controls, irradiated tumors showed greater TCR clonality. No pretreatment tumor biopsies were available for baseline clonotypes.

The chain links TRBV7-9 to TRBJ1-2; no firm D call. The sequence came from a woman aged 45-59 years with renal cell carcinoma. The sequences come from tumor tissue, collected from a patient whose treatment included radiotherapy and nephrectomy. CDR3 bases: TGTGCCAGCTCCCCCGGGTTCTATGGCTACACCTTC. It yields the protein CASSPGFYGYTF. Based on the CDR3 plus reference TRBV7-9 and TRBJ1-2, the full variable domain is DTGVSQNPRHKITKRGQNVTFRCDPISEHNRLYWYRQTLGQGPEFLTYFQNEAQLEKSRLLSDRFSAERPKGSFSTLEIQRTEQGDSAMYLCASSPGFYGYTFGSGTRLTVV.